This T cell receptor beta chain originates from a study of T cell changes during pregnancy in multiple sclerosis. Clones were read by immunoSEQ multiplex PCR, and TCRdb kept only the in-frame ones, dropping some. The sample has some 40,000 clones; less than 95% are singletons. Germline CDR1 GTSNPN, CDR2 SVGIG (reference sequence). The CDR3 covers 13 residues. Trimming cost V 3 bases and J 3 bases; bases outside gene matches: 4. The sample consisted of peripheral blood, taken in the third trimester of pregnancy. The V call is TRBV30, the J call TRBJ2-7; TRBD1 aligns across 8 bases. The clonotype was recovered from a female donor with multiple sclerosis, enrolled in a pregnancy study. CDR3 sequence reads: CAWRTGTGYEQYF. The CDR3 bases are TGTGCCTGGAGGACCGGGACAGGCTACGAGCAGTACTTC.